These T cell receptor beta chains were read from a single sample in a study of shared T cell receptors in the human thymus. Repertoires were generated with immunoSEQ multiplex PCR, while TCRdb's copy carries only in-frame clones and drops some. The sample has hundreds of thousands of clones, approximately 85% seen once. These data were also reused for a study on human thymus T cells.

Material: thymocytes. These TCRs come from a girl less than two years old with a congenital heart defect. Both conserved end residues are trimmed from each CDR3. Fields, in order: J gene, D gene, V gene, CDR3 protein. D genes are given only for firm matches.

j_call: TRBJ2-6; d_call: TRBD2; v_call: TRBV10-3; cdr3_aa: AISGVGTSGGIKSGANVLT
j_call: TRBJ1-6; d_call: -; v_call: TRBV6-1; cdr3_aa: ASSEAPSRETQNSPLH
j_call: TRBJ1-6; d_call: -; v_call: TRBV4-1; cdr3_aa: ASSLYTFPYSSYNSPLH
j_call: TRBJ2-1; d_call: TRBD1; v_call: TRBV4-1; cdr3_aa: ASSQQGASSYNEQF
j_call: TRBJ1-2; d_call: TRBD1; v_call: TRBV27; cdr3_aa: ASSPSRTGTTNYGYT
j_call: TRBJ1-1; d_call: TRBD1; v_call: TRBV16; cdr3_aa: ASSHRDRGTGAF
j_call: TRBJ1-2; d_call: TRBD1; v_call: TRBV4-1; cdr3_aa: ASSQEGTGGRYGYT
j_call: TRBJ2-4; d_call: TRBD2; v_call: TRBV28; cdr3_aa: ASSSPRLAGGVAANIQY
j_call: TRBJ1-1; d_call: TRBD1; v_call: TRBV5-1; cdr3_aa: ASSLVGQGGTEAF
j_call: TRBJ1-4; d_call: TRBD1; v_call: TRBV28; cdr3_aa: ASSPRDRSKNEKLF
j_call: TRBJ2-5; d_call: -; v_call: TRBV10-3; cdr3_aa: AISEERETQY
j_call: TRBJ2-7; d_call: TRBD1; v_call: TRBV7-8; cdr3_aa: ASSLTGASYEQY
j_call: TRBJ2-5; d_call: -; v_call: TRBV18; cdr3_aa: ASSPGDSQETQY
j_call: TRBJ1-2; d_call: -; v_call: TRBV6-5; cdr3_aa: ASRTLEGYGYT
j_call: TRBJ1-2; d_call: TRBD1; v_call: TRBV7-9; cdr3_aa: ASSQNPDRTQGYT
j_call: TRBJ2-5; d_call: -; v_call: TRBV13; cdr3_aa: ARGEETQY
j_call: TRBJ1-3; d_call: TRBD1; v_call: TRBV9; cdr3_aa: ASSVNSGTGPPISGNTIY
j_call: TRBJ2-7; d_call: -; v_call: TRBV6-5; cdr3_aa: ASSSTSGSGSYEQY
j_call: TRBJ1-1; d_call: -; v_call: TRBV27; cdr3_aa: ASSITKAGDTEAF
j_call: TRBJ2-5; d_call: TRBD1; v_call: TRBV11-2; cdr3_aa: ASGRRDRQQGSKETQY
j_call: TRBJ1-6; d_call: TRBD1; v_call: TRBV4-1; cdr3_aa: ASSQDRRQGDSPLH
j_call: TRBJ2-5; d_call: TRBD1; v_call: TRBV15; cdr3_aa: ATSRDIRVFGPTGARERTQY
j_call: TRBJ1-4; d_call: TRBD1; v_call: TRBV28; cdr3_aa: ASSPDRGRFSTNEKLF
j_call: TRBJ1-5; d_call: TRBD1; v_call: TRBV18; cdr3_aa: ASSPQPRIPGQEARSNQPQH
j_call: TRBJ2-5; d_call: -; v_call: TRBV19; cdr3_aa: ASSIFNPPGETQY
j_call: TRBJ1-1; d_call: -; v_call: TRBV6-8; cdr3_aa: ASRLKGENTEAF
j_call: TRBJ1-1; d_call: -; v_call: TRBV7-9; cdr3_aa: ASSSSSGNTEAF
j_call: TRBJ2-2; d_call: TRBD2; v_call: TRBV14; cdr3_aa: ASSPGLSGGANTGELF
j_call: TRBJ1-2; d_call: TRBD1; v_call: TRBV18; cdr3_aa: AKHTGDRPLGGYT